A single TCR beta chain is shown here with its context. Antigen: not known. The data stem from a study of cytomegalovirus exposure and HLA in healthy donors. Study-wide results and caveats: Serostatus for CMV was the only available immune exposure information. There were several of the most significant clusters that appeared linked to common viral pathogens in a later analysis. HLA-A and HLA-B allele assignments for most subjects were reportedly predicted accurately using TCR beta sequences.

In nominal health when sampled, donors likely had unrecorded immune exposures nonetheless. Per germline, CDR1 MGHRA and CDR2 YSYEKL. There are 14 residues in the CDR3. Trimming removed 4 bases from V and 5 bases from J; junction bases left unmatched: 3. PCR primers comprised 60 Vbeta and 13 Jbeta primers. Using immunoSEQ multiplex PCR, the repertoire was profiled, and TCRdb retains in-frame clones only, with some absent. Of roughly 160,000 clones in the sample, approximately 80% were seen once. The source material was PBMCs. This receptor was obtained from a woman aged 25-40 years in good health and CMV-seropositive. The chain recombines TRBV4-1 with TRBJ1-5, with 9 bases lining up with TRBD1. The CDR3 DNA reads TGCGCCAGCAGCCGGACAGGGGCCGATCAGCCCCAGCATTTT. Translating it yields CASSRTGADQPQHF.